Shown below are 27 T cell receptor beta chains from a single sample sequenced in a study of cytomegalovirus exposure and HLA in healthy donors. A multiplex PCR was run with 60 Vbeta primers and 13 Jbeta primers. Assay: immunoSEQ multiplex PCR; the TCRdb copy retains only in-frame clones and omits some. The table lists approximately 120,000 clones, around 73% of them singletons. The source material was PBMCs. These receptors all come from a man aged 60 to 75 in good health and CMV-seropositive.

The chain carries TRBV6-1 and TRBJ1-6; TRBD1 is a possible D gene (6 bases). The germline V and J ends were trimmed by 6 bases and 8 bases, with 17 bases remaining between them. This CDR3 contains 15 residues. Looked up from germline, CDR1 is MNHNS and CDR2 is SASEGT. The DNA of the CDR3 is TGTGCCAGCAGCGAAAGACAGGTCCGGGATTCACCCCTCCACTTT. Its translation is CASSERQVRDSPLHF.

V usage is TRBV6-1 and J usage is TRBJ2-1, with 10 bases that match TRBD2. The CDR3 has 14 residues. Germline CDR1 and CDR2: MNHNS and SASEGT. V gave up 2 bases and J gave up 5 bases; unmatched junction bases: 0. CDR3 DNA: TGTGCCAGCAGTGAAAGCGGGGGGGACAATGAGCAGTTCTTC. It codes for CASSESGGDNEQFF.

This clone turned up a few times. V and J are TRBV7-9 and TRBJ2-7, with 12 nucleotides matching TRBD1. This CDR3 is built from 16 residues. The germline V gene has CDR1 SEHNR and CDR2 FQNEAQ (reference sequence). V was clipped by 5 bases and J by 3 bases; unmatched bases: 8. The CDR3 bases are TGTGCCAGCAGCGGAAGGGGGACAGGGGGCTTCTACGAGCAGTACTTC. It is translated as CASSGRGTGGFYEQYF. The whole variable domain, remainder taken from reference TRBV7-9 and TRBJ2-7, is DTGVSQNPRHKITKRGQNVTFRCDPISEHNRLYWYRQTLGQGPEFLTYFQNEAQLEKSRLLSDRFSAERPKGSFSTLEIQRTEQGDSAMYLCASSGRGTGGFYEQYFGPGTRLTVT.

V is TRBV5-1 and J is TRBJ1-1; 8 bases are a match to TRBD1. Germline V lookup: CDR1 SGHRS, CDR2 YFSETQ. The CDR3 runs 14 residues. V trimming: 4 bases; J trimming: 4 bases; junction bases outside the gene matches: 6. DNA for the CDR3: TGCGCCAGCAGCCAGGACAGGGTGGGCACTGAAGCTTTCTTT. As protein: CASSQDRVGTEAFF.

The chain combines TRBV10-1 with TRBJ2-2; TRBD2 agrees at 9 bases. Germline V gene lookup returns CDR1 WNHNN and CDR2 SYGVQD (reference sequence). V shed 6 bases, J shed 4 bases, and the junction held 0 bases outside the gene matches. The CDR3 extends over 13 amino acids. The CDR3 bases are TGCGCCAGCAGAGCGGGGGGCACCGGGGAGCTGTTTTTT. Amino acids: CASRAGGTGELFF.

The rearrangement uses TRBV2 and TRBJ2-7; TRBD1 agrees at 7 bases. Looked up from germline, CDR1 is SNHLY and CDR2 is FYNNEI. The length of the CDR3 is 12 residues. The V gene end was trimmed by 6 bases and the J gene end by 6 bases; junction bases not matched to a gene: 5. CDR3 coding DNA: TGTGCCAGCAGAGGGGACAGCTCCGAGCAGTACTTC. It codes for CASRGDSSEQYF.

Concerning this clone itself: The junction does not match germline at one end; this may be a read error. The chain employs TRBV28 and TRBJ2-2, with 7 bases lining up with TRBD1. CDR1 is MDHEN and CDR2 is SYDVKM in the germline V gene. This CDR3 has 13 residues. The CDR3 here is CASGLTGTGELFF. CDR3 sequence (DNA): TGTGCCAGCGGTTTGACAGGGACCGGGGAGCTGTTTTTT.

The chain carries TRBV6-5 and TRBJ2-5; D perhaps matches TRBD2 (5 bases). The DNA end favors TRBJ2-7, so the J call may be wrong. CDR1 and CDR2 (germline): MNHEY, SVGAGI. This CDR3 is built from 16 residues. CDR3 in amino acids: CASSYSMAGSSYEQYF. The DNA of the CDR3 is TGTGCCAGCAGTTACTCGATGGCTGGGAGCTCCTACGAGCAGTACTTC.

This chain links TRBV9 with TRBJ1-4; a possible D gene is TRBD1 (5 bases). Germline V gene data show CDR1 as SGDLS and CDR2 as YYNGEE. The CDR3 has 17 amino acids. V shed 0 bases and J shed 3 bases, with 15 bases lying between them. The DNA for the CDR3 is TGTGCCAGCAGCGTAGGGAGTCGGACATCTCCTAATGAAAAACTGTTTTTT. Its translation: CASSVGSRTSPNEKLFF. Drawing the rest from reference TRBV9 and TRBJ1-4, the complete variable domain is DSGVTQTPKHLITATGQRVTLRCSPRSGDLSVYWYQQSLDQGLQFLIQYYNGEERAKGNILERFSAQQFPDLHSELNLSSLELGDSALYFCASSVGSRTSPNEKLFFGSGTQLSVL.

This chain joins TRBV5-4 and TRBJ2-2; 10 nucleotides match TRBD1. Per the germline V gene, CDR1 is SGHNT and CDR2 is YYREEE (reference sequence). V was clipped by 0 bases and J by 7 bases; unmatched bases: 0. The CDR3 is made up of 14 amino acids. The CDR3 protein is CASSLGTGGGELFF. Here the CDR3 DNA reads TGTGCCAGCAGCTTGGGGACAGGGGGCGGGGAGCTGTTTTTT.

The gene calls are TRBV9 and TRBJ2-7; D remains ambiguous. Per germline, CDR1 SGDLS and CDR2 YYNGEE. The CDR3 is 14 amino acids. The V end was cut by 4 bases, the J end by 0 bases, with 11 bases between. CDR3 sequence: CASSQTGSSYEQYF. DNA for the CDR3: TGTGCCAGCAGCCAGACTGGTTCCTCCTACGAGCAGTACTTC.

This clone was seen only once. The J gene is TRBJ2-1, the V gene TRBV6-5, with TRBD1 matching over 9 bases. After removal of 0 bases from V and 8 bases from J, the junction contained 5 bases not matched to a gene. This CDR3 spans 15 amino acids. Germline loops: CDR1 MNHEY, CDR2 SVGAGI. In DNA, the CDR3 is TGTGCCAGCAGTTACTCCGGACAGGGGATTCATGAGCAGTTCTTC. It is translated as CASSYSGQGIHEQFF.

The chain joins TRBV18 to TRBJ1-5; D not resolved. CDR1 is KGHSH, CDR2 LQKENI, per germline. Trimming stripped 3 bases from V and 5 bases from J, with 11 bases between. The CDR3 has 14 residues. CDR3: CASSPRADHQPQHF. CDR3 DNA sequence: TGTGCCAGCTCACCGAGGGCCGACCATCAGCCCCAGCATTTT.

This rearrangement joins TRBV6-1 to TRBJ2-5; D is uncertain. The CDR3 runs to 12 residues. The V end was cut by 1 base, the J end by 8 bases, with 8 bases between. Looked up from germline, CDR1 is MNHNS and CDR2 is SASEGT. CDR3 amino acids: CASSEDSLTQYF. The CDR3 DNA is TGTGCCAGCAGTGAAGACAGCCTAACCCAGTACTTC.

The CDR3 reads CAVGTTTQYF. CDR3 nucleotides: TGTGCCGTCGGGACTACGACGCAGTATTTT. This chain joins TRBV6-5 and TRBJ2-3, with 7 bases fitting TRBD2. CDR3 size: 10 residues. Germline CDR1 is MNHEY and CDR2 is SVGAGI. After removal of 11 bases from V and 9 bases from J, the junction contained 5 bases not matched to a gene.

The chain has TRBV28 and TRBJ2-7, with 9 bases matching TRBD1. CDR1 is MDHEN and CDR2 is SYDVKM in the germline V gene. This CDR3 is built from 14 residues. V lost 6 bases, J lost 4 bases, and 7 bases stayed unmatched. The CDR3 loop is CASRSGTGLYEQYF. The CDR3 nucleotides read TGTGCCAGCAGGTCCGGGACAGGGTTGTACGAGCAGTACTTC.

CDR3 nucleotides: TGTGCCAGCAGCTCTCTAGCGGGGGGGTACAATGAGCAGTTCTTC. Protein: CASSSLAGGYNEQFF. The chain is built from TRBV13 and TRBJ2-1; 12 nucleotides agree with TRBD2. Germline V gene sequence: CDR1 PRHDT, CDR2 FYEKMQ (reference sequence). CDR3 size: 15 residues. Trimming removed 4 bases from V and 4 bases from J; junction bases left unmatched: 2.

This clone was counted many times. Here the CDR3 reads CASSQAPYRGINQPQHF. The CDR3 bases are TGCGCCAGCAGCCAAGCTCCTTACCGGGGAATCAATCAGCCCCAGCATTTT. The V gene is TRBV4-1, the J gene TRBJ1-5; D ambiguous. The germline V and J ends were trimmed by 1 base and 3 bases, with 16 bases remaining between them. The germline gives CDR1 MGHRA, CDR2 YSYEKL. The CDR3 spans 17 residues.

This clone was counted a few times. CDR3 sequence (DNA): TGTGCCAGCAGGGGCGCGGGGTGGGCTGAAAAACTGTTTTTT. It translates to CASRGAGWAEKLFF. V is TRBV28 and J is TRBJ1-4; D call uncertain. CDR3 size: 14 residues. The germline V and J ends were trimmed by 6 bases and 7 bases, with 15 bases remaining between them. Germline-derived CDR1 and CDR2 are MDHEN and SYDVKM.

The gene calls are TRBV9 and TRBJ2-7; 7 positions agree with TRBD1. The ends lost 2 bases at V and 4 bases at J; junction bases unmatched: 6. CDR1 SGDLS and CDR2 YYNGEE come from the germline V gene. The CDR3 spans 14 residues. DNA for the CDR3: TGTGCCAGCAGCGTGGGGGACAGAACTTACGAGCAGTACTTC. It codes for CASSVGDRTYEQYF.

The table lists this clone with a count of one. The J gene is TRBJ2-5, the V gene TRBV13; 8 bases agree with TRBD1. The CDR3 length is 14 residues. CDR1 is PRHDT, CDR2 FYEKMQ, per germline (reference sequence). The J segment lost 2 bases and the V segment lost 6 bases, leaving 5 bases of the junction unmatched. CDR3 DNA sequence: TGTGCCAGCAGGTCGGACAGGGTTCAAGAGACCCAGTACTTC. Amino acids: CASRSDRVQETQYF.

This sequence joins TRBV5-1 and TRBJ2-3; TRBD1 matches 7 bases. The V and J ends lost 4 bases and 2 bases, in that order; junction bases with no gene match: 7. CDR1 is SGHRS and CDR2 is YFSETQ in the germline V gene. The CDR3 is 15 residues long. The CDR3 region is CASSPRDSYTDTQYF. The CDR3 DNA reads TGCGCCAGCAGCCCCCGGGACAGCTACACAGATACGCAGTATTTT.

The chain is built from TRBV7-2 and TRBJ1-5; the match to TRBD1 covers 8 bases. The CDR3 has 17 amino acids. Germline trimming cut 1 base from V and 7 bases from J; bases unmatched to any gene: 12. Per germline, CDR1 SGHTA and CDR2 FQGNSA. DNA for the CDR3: TGTGCCAGCAGCTTAGGAGGGGGACAGGCATATGGGCAGCCCCAGCATTTT. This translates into CASSLGGGQAYGQPQHF.

CDR3 sequence reads: CAWSRQGRVNTIYF. CDR3 nucleotides: TGTGCCTGGAGCAGACAGGGGAGGGTAAACACCATATATTTT. The rearrangement joins TRBV30 to TRBJ1-3, with 8 bases lining up with TRBD1. The length of the CDR3 is 14 residues. The germline V gene encodes CDR1 GTSNPN and CDR2 SVGIG (reference sequence). V gave up 3 bases and J gave up 6 bases; unmatched junction bases: 7.

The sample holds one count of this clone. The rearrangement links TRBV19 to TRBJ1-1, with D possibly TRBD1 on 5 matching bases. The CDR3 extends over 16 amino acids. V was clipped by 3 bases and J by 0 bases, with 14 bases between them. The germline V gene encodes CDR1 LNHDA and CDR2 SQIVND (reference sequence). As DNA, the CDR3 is TGTGCCAGTAGTATGGAGGGGTACCAGATGAACACTGAAGCTTTCTTT. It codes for CASSMEGYQMNTEAFF.

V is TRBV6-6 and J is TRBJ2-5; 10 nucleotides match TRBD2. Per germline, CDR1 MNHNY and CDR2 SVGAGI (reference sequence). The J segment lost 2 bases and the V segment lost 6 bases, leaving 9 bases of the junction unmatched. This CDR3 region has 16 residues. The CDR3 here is CASSPRVAGGQETQYF. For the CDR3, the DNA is TGTGCCAGCAGCCCCCGAGTAGCGGGGGGACAAGAGACCCAGTACTTC.

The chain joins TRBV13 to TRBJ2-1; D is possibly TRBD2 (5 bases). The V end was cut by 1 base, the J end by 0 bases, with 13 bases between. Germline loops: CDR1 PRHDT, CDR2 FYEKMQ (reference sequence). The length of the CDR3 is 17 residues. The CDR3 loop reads CASSLVDSESSYNEQFF. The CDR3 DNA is TGTGCCAGCAGCTTAGTGGATAGCGAGAGCTCCTACAATGAGCAGTTCTTC.